The 20 T cell receptor beta chains given below trace back to one sample, sequenced in a study of blood T cells in healthy people across ages. A second PCR of 7 to 11 cycles used a sample-barcoded 5' primer and a J-beta primer mix. Using its own MiXCR run on the 5' RACE reads, TCRdb lists one record per CDR3 protein. The table includes about 1.6 million distinct CDR3 sequences, around 36% detected once. Material: blood. All receptors derive from a woman in her 30s in good health.

The V gene is TRBV27, the J gene TRBJ1-5; D possibly corresponds to TRBD1 (6 bases). The germline V gene has CDR1 MNHEY and CDR2 SMNVEV (reference sequence). Deletions cut 5 bases from V and 0 bases from J, with 17 bases between. The CDR3 totals 17 residues. The CDR3 sequence is CASSKSYRASSNQPQHF. CDR3 bases: TGTGCCAGCAGTAAATCCTACAGGGCTAGTAGCAATCAGCCCCAGCATTTT.

J is TRBJ2-7 and V is TRBV21-1; the table's D call of TRBD1 was not tested on the DNA. The J call may be wrong; the DNA end is better matched by TRBJ2-5. TRBV21-1 is designated a pseudogene. The CDR3 totals 20 residues. CDR3 sequence (DNA): TGTGCCAGCAGCAAAGGTGGGACTGGGGATACTTTAGGCGGACGGGAGACCCAGTACTTC. This codes for CASSKGGTGDTLGGRETQYF.

This clonotype was recorded only once. The J gene is TRBJ2-5, the V gene TRBV5-1; tentatively, D is TRBD2 (6 bases). V was clipped by 3 bases and J by 2 bases, with 11 bases between them. Germline values: CDR1 SGHRS, CDR2 YFSETQ. The CDR3 has 14 residues. CDR3 in amino acids: CASSYDLAQETQYF. CDR3 coding DNA: TGCGCCAGCAGCTACGATCTAGCGCAAGAGACCCAGTACTTC.

The V and J genes are TRBV29-1 and TRBJ2-3; 10 bases map to TRBD2. The CDR3 extends over 17 amino acids. V trimming: 2 bases; J trimming: 6 bases; junction bases outside the gene matches: 14. CDR1 and CDR2 (germline): SQVTM, ANQGSEA. The CDR3 DNA sequence: TGCAGCGTTGAATTTCTTGCTAGCGGGGGAGGGATGGATACGCAGTATTTT. Translating gives CSVEFLASGGGMDTQYF.

Turning to this clonotype: Since a much larger clone is just one base distant, this may be a read error. The chain recombines TRBV9 with TRBJ1-2; D is uncertain. V lost 1 base and J 4 bases, leaving 5 bases between the germline ends. CDR3 length: 12 residues. Germline lookup yields CDR1 SGDLS and CDR2 YYNGEE. In nucleotides, the CDR3 is TGTGCCAGCAGCGTAAGCAGCTATGGCTACACCTTC. This gives the protein CASSVSSYGYTF.

This clonotype was seen a handful of times. The chain carries TRBV20-1 and TRBJ2-5; tentative D call: TRBD1 (6 bases). The V end was cut by 6 bases, the J end by 3 bases, with 20 bases between. The CDR3 totals 15 residues. CDR1 and CDR2 (germline): DFQATT, SNEGSKA (reference sequence). The DNA of the CDR3 is TGCAGTGCGGGGTCGACAGGTGCGCGAAAAGAGACCCAGTACTTC. This codes for CSAGSTGARKETQYF.

This chain uses TRBV3-1 with TRBJ2-5; the match to TRBD1 covers 8 bases. V lost 3 bases to trimming and J lost 5 bases; unmatched junction nucleotides: 8. Per germline, CDR1 LGHDT and CDR2 YNNKEL (reference sequence). This CDR3 is 15 amino acids long. CDR3 sequence: CASSQTGALSETQYF. The CDR3 bases are TGTGCCAGCAGCCAGACAGGGGCCCTTAGTGAGACCCAGTACTTC.

The chain recombines TRBV9 with TRBJ2-1; TRBD2 matches at 7 bases. There are 14 residues in the CDR3. Per the germline V gene, CDR1 is SGDLS and CDR2 is YYNGEE. The ends lost 2 bases at V and 9 bases at J; junction bases unmatched: 8. The CDR3 region is CASSVQGRASEQFF. Written as DNA, the CDR3 is TGTGCCAGCAGCGTCCAAGGGAGGGCCTCTGAGCAGTTCTTC.

The rearrangement joins TRBV7-9 to TRBJ2-1; no clear D. The CDR3 has 12 amino acids. CDR1 is SEHNR and CDR2 is FQNEAQ in the germline V gene (reference sequence). With 4 bases removed from V and 12 bases from J, the gap between germline ends came to 13 bases. This chain's CDR3 is CASSSPWEGQFF. DNA of the CDR3: TGTGCCAGCAGCTCCCCCTGGGAAGGGCAGTTCTTC.

The V call is TRBV6-1, the J call TRBJ2-5; TRBD1 agrees at 11 bases. The V gene's germline CDR1 is MNHNS and CDR2 SASEGT. Trimming took 1 base from V and 5 from J; bases not matched to a gene: 6. This CDR3 has 16 residues. The CDR3 region has the DNA TGTGCCAGCAGTGAAGGTTACGGGACAGGGGGGGAGACCCAGTACTTC. As protein: CASSEGYGTGGETQYF.

The chain links TRBV20-1 to TRBJ1-2; 7 bases map to TRBD1. Germline V gene sequence: CDR1 DFQATT, CDR2 SNEGSKA (reference sequence). The CDR3 runs to 13 residues. The ends lost 5 bases at V and 5 bases at J; junction bases unmatched: 8. The CDR3 sequence is CSAGQGDGYGYTF. Written as DNA, the CDR3 is TGCAGTGCTGGCCAGGGGGATGGGTATGGCTACACCTTC.

There are a few counts of this clonotype. The V gene is TRBV11-2, the J gene TRBJ2-1; D possibly corresponds to TRBD2 (5 bases). The CDR3 is 14 amino acids. Germline CDR1 reads SGHAT; CDR2 reads FQNNGV. V dropped 1 base and J dropped 5 bases, with 9 bases sitting between them. The CDR3 here is CASSLVRVHNEQFF. CDR3 bases: TGTGCCAGCAGCTTAGTGCGGGTACACAATGAGCAGTTCTTC.

The rearrangement links TRBV7-9 to TRBJ2-2; the D is unclear. Germline CDR1 is SEHNR and CDR2 is FQNEAQ (reference sequence). The CDR3 has 16 residues. V was shortened by 2 bases and J by 0 bases, with 10 bases between the two germline ends. DNA for the CDR3: TGTGCCAGCAGCTTAAGGTGGGATACGAACACCGGGGAGCTGTTTTTT. The encoded protein is CASSLRWDTNTGELFF.

This clonotype was recorded a few times. The chain combines TRBV7-9 with TRBJ2-3; tentatively, D is TRBD1 or TRBD2 (6 bases each). The CDR3 totals 13 residues. Germline loops: CDR1 SEHNR, CDR2 FQNEAQ (reference sequence). V lost 10 bases, J lost 0 bases, and 11 bases lay in between. CDR3 in DNA: TGTGCCACCGGAGGGGGGAGCACAGATACGCAGTATTTT. It yields the protein CATGGGSTDTQYF.

This chain connects TRBV9 to TRBJ1-1; 11 bases agree with TRBD1. Germline CDR1 SGDLS, CDR2 YYNGEE. V trimming: 3 bases; J trimming: 11 bases; junction bases outside the gene matches: 12. This CDR3 has 15 residues. The CDR3 DNA sequence: TGTGCCAGCAGCGCAGAGGACAGGGGGCTGGTGGGGGCTTTCTTT. Translated, it gives CASSAEDRGLVGAFF.

V usage is TRBV10-2 and J usage is TRBJ1-1; D gene unclear. The germline V and J ends were trimmed by 7 bases and 6 bases, with 9 bases remaining between them. Per the germline V gene, CDR1 is WSHSY and CDR2 is SAAADI. The CDR3 has 11 amino acids. The CDR3 loop reads CASTDWPEAFF. DNA of the CDR3: TGCGCCAGCACAGACTGGCCTGAAGCTTTCTTT.

The J gene is TRBJ1-1, the V gene TRBV15; D might be TRBD1 (5 bases). This CDR3 region has 18 residues. The ends were cut back, 0 bases at V and 0 bases at J, with 17 bases in the middle. The germline V gene encodes CDR1 LNHNV and CDR2 YYDKDF (reference sequence). CDR3 amino acids: CATSRDWGEGSMNTEAFF. In DNA, the CDR3 is TGTGCCACCAGCAGAGATTGGGGGGAGGGGTCAATGAACACTGAAGCTTTCTTT.

This sequence joins TRBV9 and TRBJ1-1; possibly TRBD1 for D (6 bases). CDR1 is SGDLS and CDR2 is YYNGEE in the germline V gene. Trimming took off 0 bases at V and 0 bases at J, with 9 bases between the two ends. This CDR3 spans 15 amino acids. CDR3 sequence (DNA): TGTGCCAGCAGCGTAGAAGGGGGACTGAACACTGAAGCTTTCTTT. The encoded protein is CASSVEGGLNTEAFF. The entire variable domain, with the rest obtained from reference TRBV9 and TRBJ1-1, is as follows: DSGVTQTPKHLITATGQRVTLRCSPRSGDLSVYWYQQSLDQGLQFLIQYYNGEERAKGNILERFSAQQFPDLHSELNLSSLELGDSALYFCASSVEGGLNTEAFFGQGTRLTVV.

This clonotype showed up just a few times. The gene calls are TRBV29-1 and TRBJ2-1; 10 nucleotides line up with TRBD2. The trim removed 7 bases at V and 6 bases at J, leaving 3 bases unmatched. The length of the CDR3 is 12 residues. Germline lookup yields CDR1 SQVTM and CDR2 ANQGSEA. Here the CDR3 reads CSGASGSNEQFF. The DNA of the CDR3 is TGCAGCGGGGCTAGCGGGAGCAATGAGCAGTTCTTC.

V is TRBV18 and J is TRBJ1-1; D is ambiguous. CDR3 size: 13 residues. The V end was cut by 2 bases, the J end by 3 bases, with 7 bases between. Germline values: CDR1 KGHSH, CDR2 LQKENI. The CDR3 DNA follows: TGTGCCAGCTCACCAACTACGGACACTGAAGCTTTCTTT. Encoded protein: CASSPTTDTEAFF.